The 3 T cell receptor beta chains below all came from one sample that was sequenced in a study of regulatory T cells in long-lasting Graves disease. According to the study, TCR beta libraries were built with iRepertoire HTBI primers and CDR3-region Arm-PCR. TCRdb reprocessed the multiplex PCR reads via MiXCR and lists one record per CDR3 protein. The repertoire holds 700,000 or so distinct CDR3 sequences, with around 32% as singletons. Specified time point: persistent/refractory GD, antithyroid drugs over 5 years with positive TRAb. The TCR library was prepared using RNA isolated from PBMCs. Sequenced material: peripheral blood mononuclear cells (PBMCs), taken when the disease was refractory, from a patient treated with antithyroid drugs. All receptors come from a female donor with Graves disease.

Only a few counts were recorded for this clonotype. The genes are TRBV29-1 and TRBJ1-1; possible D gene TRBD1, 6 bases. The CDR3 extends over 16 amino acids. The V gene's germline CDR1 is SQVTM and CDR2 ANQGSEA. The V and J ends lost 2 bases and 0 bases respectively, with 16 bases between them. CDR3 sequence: CSVEKVTGPMNTEAFF. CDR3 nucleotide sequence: TGCAGCGTTGAAAAGGTTACAGGGCCCATGAACACTGAAGCTTTCTTT.

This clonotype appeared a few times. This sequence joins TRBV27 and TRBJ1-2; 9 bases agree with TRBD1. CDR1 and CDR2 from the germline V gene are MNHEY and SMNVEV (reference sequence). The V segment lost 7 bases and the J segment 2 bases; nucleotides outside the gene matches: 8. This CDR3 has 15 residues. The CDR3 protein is CASKKIGTGNYGYTF. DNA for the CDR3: TGTGCCAGCAAGAAAATCGGGACAGGGAACTATGGCTACACCTTC.

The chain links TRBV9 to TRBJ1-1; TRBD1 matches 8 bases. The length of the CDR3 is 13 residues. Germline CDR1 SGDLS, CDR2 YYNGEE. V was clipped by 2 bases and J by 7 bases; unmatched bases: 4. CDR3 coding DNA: TGTGCCAGCAGCGTGGCAGGGGGCGATGAAGCTTTCTTT. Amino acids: CASSVAGGDEAFF.